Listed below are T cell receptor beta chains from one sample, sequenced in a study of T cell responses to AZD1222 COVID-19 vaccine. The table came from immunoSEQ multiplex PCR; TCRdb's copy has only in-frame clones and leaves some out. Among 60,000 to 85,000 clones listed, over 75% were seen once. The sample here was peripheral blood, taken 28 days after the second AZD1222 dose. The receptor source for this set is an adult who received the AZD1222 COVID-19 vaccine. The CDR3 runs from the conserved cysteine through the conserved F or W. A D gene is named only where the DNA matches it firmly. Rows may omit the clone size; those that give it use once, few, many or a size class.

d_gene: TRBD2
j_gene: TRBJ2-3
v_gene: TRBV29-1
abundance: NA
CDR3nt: TGCAGCGTTGGAGGACTAGCTGGGGATACGCAGTATTTT
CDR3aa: CSVGGLAGDTQYF

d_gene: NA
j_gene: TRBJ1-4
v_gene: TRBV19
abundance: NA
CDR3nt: TGTGCCAGTAGTAGAGGGTTGGATAACGCTAATGAAAAACTGTTTTTT
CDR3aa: CASSRGLDNANEKLFF

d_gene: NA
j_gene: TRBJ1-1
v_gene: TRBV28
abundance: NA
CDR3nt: TGTGTCACCCAGACAGGGAACACTGAAGCTTTCTTT
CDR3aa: CVTQTGNTEAFF

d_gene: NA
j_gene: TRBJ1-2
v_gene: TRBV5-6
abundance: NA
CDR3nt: TGTGCCAGCAGAACGACCCAGGGTTATGGCTACACCTTC
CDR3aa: CASRTTQGYGYTF

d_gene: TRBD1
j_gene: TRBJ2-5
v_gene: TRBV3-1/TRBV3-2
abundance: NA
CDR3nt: TGTGCCAGCAGCGAAGGACAGGGTGGTCAAGAGACCCAGTACTTC
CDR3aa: CASSEGQGGQETQYF

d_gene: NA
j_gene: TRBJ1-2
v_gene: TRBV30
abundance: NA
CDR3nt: TGTGCCTGGACACCCGACGAGCGGGGCGGCTACACCTTC
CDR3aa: CAWTPDERGGYTF

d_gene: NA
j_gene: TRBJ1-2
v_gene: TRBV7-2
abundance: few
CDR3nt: TGTGCCAGCAGCACCCAGGGGATATATGGCTACACCTTC
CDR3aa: CASSTQGIYGYTF

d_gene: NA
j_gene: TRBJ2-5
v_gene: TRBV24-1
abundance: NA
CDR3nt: TGTGCCACCAGTGATGGTTTGGAGACCCAGTACTTC
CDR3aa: CATSDGLETQYF

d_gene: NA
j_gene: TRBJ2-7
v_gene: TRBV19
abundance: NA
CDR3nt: TGTGCCAGTAGCTCCGGGTCCCGGGCATACGAGCAGTACTTC
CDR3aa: CASSSGSRAYEQYF

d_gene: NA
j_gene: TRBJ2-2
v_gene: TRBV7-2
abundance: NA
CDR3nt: TGTGCCAGCAGCTCAGGGGGACTAGTGAGGGGCGGGGAGCTGTTTTTT
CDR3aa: CASSSGGLVRGGELFF

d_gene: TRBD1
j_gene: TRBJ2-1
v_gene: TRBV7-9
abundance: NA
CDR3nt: TGTGCCAGCAGCCGAGATTCCGGGACAGGGAAGCCAAATGAGCAGTTCTTC
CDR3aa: CASSRDSGTGKPNEQFF

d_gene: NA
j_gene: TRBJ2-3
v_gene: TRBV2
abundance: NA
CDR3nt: TGTGCCAGCAAGCGCCCGGGGTCTAGCACAGATACGCAGTATTTT
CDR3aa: CASKRPGSSTDTQYF

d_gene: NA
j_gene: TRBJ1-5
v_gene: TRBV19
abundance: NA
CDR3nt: TGTGCCAGTAGTGCGTGGGGGGCTGGAAGCAATCAGCCCCAGCATTTT
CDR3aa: CASSAWGAGSNQPQHF

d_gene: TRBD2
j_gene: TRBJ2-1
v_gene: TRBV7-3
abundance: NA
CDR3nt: TGTGCCAGCAGCTTACTAGGCCGTCTAGCGGGGGGCTGGGCCTACAATGAGCAGTTCTTC
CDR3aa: CASSLLGRLAGGWAYNEQFF

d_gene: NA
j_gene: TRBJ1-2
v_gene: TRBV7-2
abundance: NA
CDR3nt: TGTGCCAGCAGCTCCAACGGGCCCGGGGATGGCTACACCTTC
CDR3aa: CASSSNGPGDGYTF

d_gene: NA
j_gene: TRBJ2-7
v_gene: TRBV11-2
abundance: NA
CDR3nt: TGTGCCAGCAGCTTAGTTCCCGGGTTCTTCTACGAGCAGTACTTC
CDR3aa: CASSLVPGFFYEQYF

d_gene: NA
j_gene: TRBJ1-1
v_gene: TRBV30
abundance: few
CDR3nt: TGTGCCTGGAACCGGGGGATGCGAGCTTTCTTT
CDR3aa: CAWNRGMRAFF

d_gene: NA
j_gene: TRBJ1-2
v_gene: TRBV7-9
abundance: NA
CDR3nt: TGTGCCAGCAGCTTAGGGGAGACAGGCTATGGCTACACCTTC
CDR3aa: CASSLGETGYGYTF

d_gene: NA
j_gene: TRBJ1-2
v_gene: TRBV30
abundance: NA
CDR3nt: TGTGCCTGGTCAACCCGGGGAGGCTATGGCTACACCTTC
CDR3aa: CAWSTRGGYGYTF

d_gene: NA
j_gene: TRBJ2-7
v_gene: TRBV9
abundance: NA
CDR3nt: TGTGCCAGCAGCGTAGGTGGAACCTACGAGCAGTACTTC
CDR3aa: CASSVGGTYEQYF

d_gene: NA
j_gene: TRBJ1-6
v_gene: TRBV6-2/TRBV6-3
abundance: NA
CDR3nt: TGTGCCAGCAGTTACTACAGTTCGAATTCACCCCTCCACTTT
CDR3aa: CASSYYSSNSPLHF

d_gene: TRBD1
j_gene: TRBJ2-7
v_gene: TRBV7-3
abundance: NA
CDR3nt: TGTGCCAGCAGCCCACAGACAGGGATTGGGGCCGAGCAGTACTTC
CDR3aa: CASSPQTGIGAEQYF

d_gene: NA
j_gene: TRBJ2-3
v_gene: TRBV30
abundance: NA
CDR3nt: TGTGCCTGGAGATTGAGGCAAGGTTTGGATACGCAGTATTTT
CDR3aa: CAWRLRQGLDTQYF

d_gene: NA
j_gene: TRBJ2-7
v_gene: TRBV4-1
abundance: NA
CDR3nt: TGCGCCAGCAGTAGGGGGACGGACTACGAGCAGTACTTC
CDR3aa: CASSRGTDYEQYF

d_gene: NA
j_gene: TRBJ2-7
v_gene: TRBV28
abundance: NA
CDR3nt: TGTGCCAGCAGCCCCGGAACCTACGAGCAGTACTTC
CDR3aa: CASSPGTYEQYF

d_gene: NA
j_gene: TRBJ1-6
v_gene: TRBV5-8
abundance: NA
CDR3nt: TGTGCCAGCGAGATCGGGAGCTCCTATAATTCACCCCTCCACTTT
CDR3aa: CASEIGSSYNSPLHF

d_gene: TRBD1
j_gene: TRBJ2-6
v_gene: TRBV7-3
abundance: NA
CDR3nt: TGTGCCAGCAGCCCCACGGGACAGGGTGGATGGGGGGCCAACGTCCTGACTTTC
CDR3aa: CASSPTGQGGWGANVLTF

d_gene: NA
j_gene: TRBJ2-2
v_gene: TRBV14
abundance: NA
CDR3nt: TGTGCCAGCAGCCAGACGAGGGGACTCCTAACCACCGGGGAGCTGTTTTTT
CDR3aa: CASSQTRGLLTTGELFF